Shown below are 6 T cell receptor beta chains from a single sample sequenced in a study of T-cell reconstitution after alpha-beta-depleted transplantation in children. Unique molecular identifiers were used in preparing the TCRbeta library. TCRdb used MiXCR to reprocess the PCR reads, holding one entry per CDR3 protein. The repertoire holds about 190,000 distinct CDR3 sequences, with about 6.4% as singletons. The input for sequencing was PBMCs from the stem cell graft donor, taken from the stem cell graft. The receptors here all came from a human donor who donated a stem cell graft to a child with Wiskott-Aldrich syndrome.

In this sample, this clonotype turned up many times. A read error may produce the germline difference seen at one junction end. The chain links TRBV12-3 or TRBV12-4 to TRBJ1-5; TRBD1 agrees at 7 bases. The CDR3 sequence is 16 residues long. The CDR3 sequence: CASSLGRTGINQPQHF. For the CDR3, the DNA is TGTGCCAGCAGCTTAGGGCGGACAGGCATAAATCAGCCCCAGCATTTT.

This clonotype was counted many times. The chain recombines TRBV5-1 with TRBJ1-1, with D uncertain. Looked up from germline, CDR1 is SGHRS and CDR2 is YFSETQ. CDR3 length equals 15 residues. Trimming pared 4 bases from V and 1 base from J, leaving 14 bases between. CDR3 coding DNA: TGCGCCAGCAGCCTGCTCCCTCGAGGGAACACTGAAGCTTTCTTT. It is translated as CASSLLPRGNTEAFF.

This clonotype has at least ten counts. CDR3 protein: CAISETDSTDTQYF. The CDR3 DNA follows: TGTGCCATCAGTGAGACGGACAGTACAGATACGCAGTATTTT. This chain links TRBV10-3 with TRBJ2-3; D perhaps matches TRBD1 (6 bases). CDR1 ENHRY and CDR2 SYGVKD come from the germline V gene. With 2 bases removed from V and 3 bases from J, the gap between germline ends came to 9 bases. This CDR3 contains 14 residues.

In this sample, this clonotype turned up many times. The rearrangement uses TRBV4-1 and TRBJ1-2; possibly TRBD1 for D (5 bases). CDR3 length equals 16 residues. Germline-derived CDR1 and CDR2 are MGHRA and YSYEKL. The ends were cut back, 0 bases at V and 4 bases at J, with 15 bases in the middle. The CDR3 sequence: CASSQEWGNSIYGYTF. CDR3 DNA: TGCGCCAGCAGCCAAGAATGGGGGAATAGTATCTATGGCTACACCTTC.

A few counts support this clonotype. The chain employs TRBV5-1 and TRBJ2-2; the match to TRBD1 covers 8 bases. Germline trimming cut 1 base from V and 6 bases from J; bases unmatched to any gene: 5. The CDR3 spans 15 residues. Germline V lookup: CDR1 SGHRS, CDR2 YFSETQ. The chain's CDR3 is CASSLLTGVSGELFF. The CDR3 nucleotides are TGCGCCAGCAGCTTGCTGACAGGGGTATCCGGGGAGCTGTTTTTT.

Many counts were recorded for this clonotype. The chain is built from TRBV12-3 or TRBV12-4 and TRBJ2-1, with D perhaps being TRBD1 or TRBD2 (5 bases each). V was pared by 7 bases and J by 4 bases, with 8 bases between. The CDR3 is 12 amino acids. The DNA of the CDR3 is TGTGCCAGCACGAGGGGATACAATGAGCAGTTCTTC. As protein: CASTRGYNEQFF.